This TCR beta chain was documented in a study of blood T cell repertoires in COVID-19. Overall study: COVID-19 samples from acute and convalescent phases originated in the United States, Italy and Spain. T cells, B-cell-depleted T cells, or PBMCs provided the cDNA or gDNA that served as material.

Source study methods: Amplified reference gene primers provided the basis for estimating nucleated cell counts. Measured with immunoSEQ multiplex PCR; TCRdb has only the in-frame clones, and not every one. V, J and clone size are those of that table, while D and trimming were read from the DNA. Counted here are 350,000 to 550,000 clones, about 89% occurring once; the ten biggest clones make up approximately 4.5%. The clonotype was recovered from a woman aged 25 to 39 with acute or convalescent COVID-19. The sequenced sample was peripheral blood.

CDR3 loop: CASSEGRAYEQYF. DNA for the CDR3: TGTGCCAGCAGTGAGGGCAGGGCCTACGAGCAGTACTTC. The V gene is TRBV6-1, the J gene TRBJ2-7, with D possibly TRBD1 on 5 matching bases. V was shortened by 3 bases and J by 2 bases, with 8 bases between the two germline ends. CDR3 length equals 13 residues. Germline CDR1 and CDR2: MNHNS and SASEGT.